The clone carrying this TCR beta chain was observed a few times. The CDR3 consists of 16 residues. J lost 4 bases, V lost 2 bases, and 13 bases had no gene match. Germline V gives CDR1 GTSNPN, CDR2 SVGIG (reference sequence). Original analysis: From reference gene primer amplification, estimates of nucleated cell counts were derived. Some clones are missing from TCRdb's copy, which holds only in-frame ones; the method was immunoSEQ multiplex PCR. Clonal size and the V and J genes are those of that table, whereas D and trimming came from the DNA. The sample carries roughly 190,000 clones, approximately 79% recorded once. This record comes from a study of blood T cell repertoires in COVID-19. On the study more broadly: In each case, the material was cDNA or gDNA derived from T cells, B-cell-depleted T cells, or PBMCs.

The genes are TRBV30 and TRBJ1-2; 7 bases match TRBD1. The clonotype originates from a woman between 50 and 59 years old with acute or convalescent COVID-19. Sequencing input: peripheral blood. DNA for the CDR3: TGTGCCTGGAGTAGGCGAGGAGGGGGCGGAAGCTATGGCTACACCTTC. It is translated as CAWSRRGGGGSYGYTF.